These T cell receptor beta chains were read from a single sample in a study of cytomegalovirus exposure and HLA in healthy donors. Libraries were prepared by immunoSEQ multiplex PCR; TCRdb keeps only in-frame clonotypes and omits some of them. The sample includes 120,000 to 150,000 clones, around 79% seen only once; the top ten take less than 2%. The sequencing sample was made of PBMCs. The receptors shown here come from a woman aged 25 to 45 in good health and CMV-seronegative. The CDR3 runs from the conserved cysteine through the conserved F or W. D genes are given only for firm matches. A clone size is listed for some rows: how often the clone was seen (once, few, many), or a class if it is expanded.

D	size	V	J	length	DNA	CDR3
.	.	TRBV7-2	TRBJ2-3	14	TGTGCCAGCAGCTTAGGACAGAGCACAGATACGCAGTATTTT	CASSLGQSTDTQYF
.	.	TRBV7-2	TRBJ1-1	15	TGTGCCAGCAGCTTAGTTGCACAGGCGAACACTGAAGCTTTCTTT	CASSLVAQANTEAFF
TRBD1	.	TRBV5-1	TRBJ1-1	15	TGCGCCAGCAGCTTCAAAGGACAGGGTGACACTGAAGCTTTCTTT	CASSFKGQGDTEAFF
.	.	TRBV7-9	TRBJ1-5	15	TGTGCCAGCAGCTTTAGCGCGCTTAGCAATCAGCCCCAGCATTTT	CASSFSALSNQPQHF
.	.	TRBV5-1	TRBJ1-3	15	TGCGCCAGCAGCTTGGACGGGGAATTCGGAAACACCATATATTTT	CASSLDGEFGNTIYF
.	.	TRBV6-4	TRBJ1-1	13	TGTGCCAGCAGTGACTCGTCTACAGATGAAGCTTTCTTT	CASSDSSTDEAFF
TRBD1	.	TRBV30	TRBJ1-2	16	TGTGCCTGGAGTGCACTGAGGGGACAGAGGAACTATGGCTACACCTTC	CAWSALRGQRNYGYTF
.	.	TRBV2	TRBJ2-3	16	TGTGCCAGCAGTGATTTTGCGGGGCGGAGCACAGATACGCAGTATTTT	CASSDFAGRSTDTQYF
.	.	TRBV10-1	TRBJ2-5	13	TGCGCCAGCAGAGGAGACAGGCGGCGGACCCAGTACTTC	CASRGDRRRTQYF
TRBD1	few	TRBV27	TRBJ1-1	15	TGTGCCAGCAGTTCTCGACAGGGGTCGATTGTTGAAGCTTTCTTT	CASSSRQGSIVEAFF
.	.	TRBV6-1	TRBJ1-2	14	TGTGCCAGCAGTCGAGGAATAATTTCCTATGGCTACACCTTC	CASSRGIISYGYTF
TRBD2	.	TRBV11-2	TRBJ2-3	16	TGTGCCAGCAGCTGGACTAGCGGGGGTAGCACAGATACGCAGTATTTT	CASSWTSGGSTDTQYF
TRBD1	.	TRBV9	TRBJ1-6	15	TGTGCCAGCAGCGTAGACAGGGGCGGCGGTTCACCCCTCCACTTT	CASSVDRGGGSPLHF
TRBD2	.	TRBV15	TRBJ2-3	15	TGTGCCACCCAGTCGACTAGCGGAAACACAGATACGCAGTATTTT	CATQSTSGNTDTQYF
.	few	TRBV4-2	TRBJ1-2	12	TGTGCCAGCTCAAACAGGTTTGCGGGCTACACCTTC	CASSNRFAGYTF
TRBD1	.	TRBV7-2	TRBJ1-2	17	TGTGCCAGCAGTCCCTCTAATCCGGGACAGGGAACGAGTGGCTACACCTTC	CASSPSNPGQGTSGYTF
.	.	TRBV7-3	TRBJ1-1	15	TGTGCCAGCAGCCCCGCGACAGCCGGCTTTGGGGAAGCTTTCTTT	CASSPATAGFGEAFF
.	few	TRBV11-2	TRBJ1-5	13	TGTGCCAGCAGCTTAGATCCTCTGGAGAGCCAGCATTTT	CASSLDPLESQHF
.	.	TRBV20-1	TRBJ1-2	11	TGCTTACCGGACATCAACTATGGCTACACCTTC	CLPDINYGYTF
.	.	TRBV30	TRBJ1-3	14	TGTGCCTGGAGATTGAGGAGGGCTGGAAACACCATATATTTT	CAWRLRRAGNTIYF
TRBD1	.	TRBV5-4	TRBJ2-3	14	TGTGCCAGCAGCCTCGGACAGGGTTTAGATACGCAGTATTTT	CASSLGQGLDTQYF
TRBD1	.	TRBV10-3	TRBJ1-1	14	TGTGCCACAAAGTACAGGGGGCGAACCACTGAAGCTTTCTTT	CATKYRGRTTEAFF
.	.	TRBV6-1	TRBJ1-1	14	TGTGCCAGCAGGGAAGGGTCCTGGGCCACTGAAGCTTTCTTT	CASREGSWATEAFF
TRBD1	once	TRBV5-1	TRBJ2-2	17	TGCGCCAGCAGCTTCGGGACAGGGGGCGTTCGATCCGGGGAGCTGTTTTTT	CASSFGTGGVRSGELFF
TRBD1	once	TRBV2	TRBJ1-4	15	TGTGCCAGCAGGAGGACAGGGATTCCTAATGAAAAACTGTTTTTT	CASRRTGIPNEKLFF
TRBD1	.	TRBV4-2	TRBJ1-1	15	TGTGCCAGCAGCCAGTCGACAGGGAAGAACACTGAAGCTTTCTTT	CASSQSTGKNTEAFF
.	once	TRBV20-1	TRBJ2-1	11	TGCAGTGCTCAGCGGAGGAATGAGCAGTTCTTC	CSAQRRNEQFF
TRBD1	.	TRBV19	TRBJ1-5	15	TGTGCCAGTAGTATCAGGACAGGGGGGATAAGGCCCCAGCATTTT	CASSIRTGGIRPQHF
.	.	TRBV5-1	TRBJ1-2	15	TGCGCCAGCAGCGTTAACAGGGAGTCTAACTATGGCTACACCTTC	CASSVNRESNYGYTF
.	.	TRBV7-3	TRBJ1-1	13	TGTGCCAGCAGCTTAATAGGGGTAACTGAAGCTTTCTTT	CASSLIGVTEAFF
TRBD1	.	TRBV27	TRBJ1-1	17	TGTGCCAGCAGTTCTTCCCCAGGGGGGATAGGGAACACTGAAGCTTTCTTT	CASSSSPGGIGNTEAFF
.	.	TRBV6-5	TRBJ1-2	12	TGTGCCAGCAGTTACGGGGCAGTTGGCTACACCTTC	CASSYGAVGYTF
.	.	TRBV27	TRBJ1-4	17	TGTGCCAGCAGTTTGGGGCAGGGGAGGGGACCTAATGAAAAACTGTTTTTT	CASSLGQGRGPNEKLFF
TRBD2	.	TRBV4-3	TRBJ2-1	18	TGCGCCAGCAGCCAAGGCCCCCTTAGCGGGGACTCCTACAATGAGCAGTTCTTC	CASSQGPLSGDSYNEQFF
.	.	TRBV6-1	TRBJ2-3	17	TGTGCCAGCAGTGATACCAGGTTAGGCGCGTCGGGGGATACGCAGTATTTT	CASSDTRLGASGDTQYF
.	.	TRBV5-1	TRBJ1-2	13	TGCGCCAGCAGCTTGGTAGGGGAGGGCGGCTACACCTTC	CASSLVGEGGYTF
.	.	TRBV4-1	TRBJ1-6	12	TGCGCCAGCAGCCACCCACTGTCTTCCCTCCACTTT	CASSHPLSSLHF
TRBD1	.	TRBV4-3	TRBJ1-2	14	TGCGCCAGTAGCCAAAGGACAGGGTACTATGGCTACACCTTC	CASSQRTGYYGYTF
TRBD1	.	TRBV6-5	TRBJ1-4	16	TGTGCCAGCAGTTACGGAGGGACAGGGGGAAATGAAAAACTGTTTTTT	CASSYGGTGGNEKLFF
TRBD2	.	TRBV4-2	TRBJ2-6	20	TGTGCCAGCAGCCCCGACCAGGCTAGCGGGGGTCTCTCTGGGGCCAACGTCCTGACTTTC	CASSPDQASGGLSGANVLTF
.	once	TRBV29-1	TRBJ1-2	11	TGCAGCGTTGTCAGTAACTATGGCTACACCTTC	CSVVSNYGYTF
TRBD2	.	TRBV9	TRBJ2-3	16	TGTGCCAGCAGCGAAAGGGAGGGACTAGCAGGGGATACGCAGTATTTT	CASSEREGLAGDTQYF